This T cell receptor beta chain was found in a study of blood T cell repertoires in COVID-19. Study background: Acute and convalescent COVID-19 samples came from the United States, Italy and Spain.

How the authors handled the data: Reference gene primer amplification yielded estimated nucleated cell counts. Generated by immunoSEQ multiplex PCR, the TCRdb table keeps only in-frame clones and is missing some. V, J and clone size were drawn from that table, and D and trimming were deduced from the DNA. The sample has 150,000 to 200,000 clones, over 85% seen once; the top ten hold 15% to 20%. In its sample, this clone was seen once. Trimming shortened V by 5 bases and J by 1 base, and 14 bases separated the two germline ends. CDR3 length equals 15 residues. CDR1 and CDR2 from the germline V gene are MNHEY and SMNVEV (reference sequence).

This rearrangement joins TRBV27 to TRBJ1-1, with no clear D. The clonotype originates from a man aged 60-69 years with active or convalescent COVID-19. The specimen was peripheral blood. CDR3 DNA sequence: TGTGCCAGCAGTCTCCTTCATACCGGGAACACTGAAGCTTTCTTT. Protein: CASSLLHTGNTEAFF.